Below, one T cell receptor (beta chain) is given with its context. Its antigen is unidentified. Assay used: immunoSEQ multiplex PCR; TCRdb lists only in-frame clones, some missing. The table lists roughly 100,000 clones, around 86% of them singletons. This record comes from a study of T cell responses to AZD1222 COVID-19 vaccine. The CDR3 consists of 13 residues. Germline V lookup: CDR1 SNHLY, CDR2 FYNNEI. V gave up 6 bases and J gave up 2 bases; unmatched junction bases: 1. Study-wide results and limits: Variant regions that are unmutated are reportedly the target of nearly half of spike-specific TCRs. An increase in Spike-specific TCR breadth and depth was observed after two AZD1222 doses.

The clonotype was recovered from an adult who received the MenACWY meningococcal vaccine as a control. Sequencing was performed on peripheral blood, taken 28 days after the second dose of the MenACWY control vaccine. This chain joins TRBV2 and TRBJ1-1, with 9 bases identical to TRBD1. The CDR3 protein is CASRTGGNTEAFF. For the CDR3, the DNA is TGTGCCAGCAGGACAGGGGGTAACACTGAAGCTTTCTTT.